This is a list of T cell receptor beta chains from one sample in a study of T cells after yellow fever vaccination. MiXCR, applied by TCRdb to the 5' RACE reads, yields one record per CDR3 protein. The data show roughly 120,000 distinct CDR3 sequences, about 7.2% seen once. The starting material was CD4+ T cells sorted from PBMCs, obtained approximately 40 days after the first yellow fever vaccination. The source is a man between 18 and 29 years old who received the YFV17D yellow fever vaccine. Both conserved end residues are part of each CDR3. D genes are given only for firm matches. Clone size is not always given. Where it is, it says once, few, many or a class for expanded clones.

clone_size	v_call	j_call	d_call	cdr3_aa	cdr3_nt
many	TRBV7-2	TRBJ2-5	NA	CASSLRRETQYF	TGTGCCAGCAGCTTAAGGAGGGAGACCCAGTACTTC
many	TRBV7-6	TRBJ2-2	NA	CASSLGQGTTGELFF	TGTGCCAGCAGCTTAGGCCAGGGCACCACCGGGGAGCTGTTTTTT
many	TRBV2	TRBJ2-2	NA	CASRGDTGELFF	TGTGCCAGCAGGGGGGACACCGGGGAGCTGTTTTTT
many	TRBV20-1	TRBJ1-1	NA	CSANGRPNTEAFF	TGCAGTGCCAACGGCCGCCCGAACACTGAAGCTTTCTTT
many	TRBV5-1	TRBJ2-7	TRBD2	CASSLDVAGGPYEQYF	TGCGCCAGCAGCTTGGATGTAGCGGGGGGGCCCTACGAGCAGTACTTC
NA	TRBV4-3	TRBJ1-6	NA	CASSQDGDTPLHF	TGCGCCAGCAGCCAAGATGGCGACACACCCCTCCACTTT
many	TRBV7-2	TRBJ2-1	TRBD1	CASTRTGTGAYNEHFF	TGTGCCAGCACAAGAACCGGGACAGGGGCTTACAATGAGCATTTCTTC
many	TRBV3-1	TRBJ2-1	NA	CASSLQVNHEQFF	TGTGCCAGCAGCCTCCAGGTGAACCATGAGCAGTTCTTC
many	TRBV14	TRBJ2-7	NA	CASSPGHWAPSYEQYF	TGTGCCAGCAGCCCGGGACATTGGGCGCCAAGTTACGAGCAGTACTTC
few	TRBV5-6	TRBJ2-5	NA	CASSSISGGETQYF	TGTGCCAGCAGCTCTATTTCCGGGGGTGAGACCCAGTACTTC
many	TRBV12-3/TRBV12-4	TRBJ1-2	TRBD1	CASRSQGAQYGYTF	TGTGCCAGCAGATCACAGGGGGCACAATATGGCTACACCTTC
NA	TRBV19	TRBJ2-7	NA	CASSILAGSSYEQYF	TGTGCCAGTAGTATTCTGGCAGGTAGCTCCTACGAGCAGTACTTC
many	TRBV28	TRBJ2-5	NA	CASGGPRLGQETQYF	TGTGCCAGCGGGGGGCCGAGGTTGGGCCAAGAGACCCAGTACTTC
many	TRBV20-1	TRBJ1-1	TRBD1	CSAQTGNKGAFF	TGCAGTGCGCAGACAGGGAATAAGGGGGCTTTCTTT
many	TRBV20-1	TRBJ1-1	NA	CSASGSTTEAFF	TGCAGTGCTAGTGGTTCGACCACTGAAGCTTTCTTT
many	TRBV20-1	TRBJ1-3	NA	CSARGQPGNTIYF	TGCAGTGCGCGAGGACAGCCTGGAAACACCATATATTTT
few	TRBV27	TRBJ1-2	NA	CASSARGPYGYTF	TGTGCCAGCAGTGCGAGGGGACCCTATGGCTACACCTTC
many	TRBV12-3/TRBV12-4	TRBJ1-1	NA	CASGYGGTTEAFF	TGTGCCAGCGGATACGGGGGAACCACTGAAGCTTTCTTT
many	TRBV6-2/TRBV6-3	TRBJ2-3	TRBD2	CASSFSSGGPGTDTQYF	TGTGCCAGCAGTTTTTCTAGCGGGGGGCCAGGCACAGATACGCAGTATTTT
many	TRBV12-3/TRBV12-4	TRBJ2-6	NA	CASSPGVIGSGANVLTF	TGTGCCAGCAGCCCAGGGGTAATCGGCTCTGGGGCCAACGTCCTGACTTTC
many	TRBV12-3/TRBV12-4	TRBJ2-1	NA	CASSFSTYNEQFF	TGTGCCAGCAGTTTTTCCACCTACAATGAGCAGTTCTTC
many	TRBV7-2	TRBJ1-5	NA	CASSYRGQQPQHF	TGTGCCAGCAGCTATAGAGGGCAACAGCCCCAGCATTTT
many	TRBV4-3	TRBJ1-1	NA	CASSRESRGRDTEAFF	TGCGCCAGCAGCCGGGAGAGCAGGGGTCGGGACACTGAAGCTTTCTTT
many	TRBV5-5	TRBJ2-6	TRBD1	CASSLIRTGFSGANVLTF	TGTGCCAGCAGCTTGATTAGGACAGGATTCTCGGGGGCCAACGTCCTGACTTTC
few	TRBV5-8	TRBJ2-1	NA	CASSPGIYNEQFF	TGTGCCAGCAGCCCGGGGATCTACAATGAGCAGTTCTTC
many	TRBV4-3	TRBJ2-5	NA	CASSQEGTSPGGTQYF	TGCGCCAGCAGCCAAGAAGGGACGAGCCCAGGCGGGACCCAGTACTTC
many	TRBV25-1	TRBJ1-1	NA	CASSGARKAFF	TGTGCCAGCAGTGGGGCCCGGAAAGCTTTCTTT
many	TRBV3-1	TRBJ2-5	NA	CASSQTTSQYF	TGTGCCAGCAGCCAAACTACGTCCCAGTACTTC
many	TRBV20-1	TRBJ1-1	NA	CSAPRGTMNTEAFF	TGCAGTGCTCCGCGAGGGACCATGAACACTGAAGCTTTCTTT
many	TRBV7-2	TRBJ1-6	NA	CASNWNNSPLHF	TGTGCCAGCAATTGGAATAATTCACCCCTCCACTTT
many	TRBV19	TRBJ2-1	NA	CASSRTAAYNEQFF	TGTGCCAGTAGCCGGACAGCGGCCTACAATGAGCAGTTCTTC
many	TRBV12-3/TRBV12-4	TRBJ2-1	NA	CASSFHGGQNEQFF	TGTGCCAGCAGTTTCCACGGGGGGCAGAATGAGCAGTTCTTC